The present TCR beta chain was sequenced within a study of regulatory T cells in long-lasting Graves disease. Building the TCR beta libraries relied on iRepertoire HTBI primers, and CDR3 regions underwent Arm-PCR. TCRdb fed the multiplex PCR reads into MiXCR, producing one record per CDR3 protein. The table shows roughly 440,000 distinct CDR3 sequences, with approximately 16% occurring only once. This CDR3 contains 16 residues. The V segment lost 2 bases and the J segment 1 base; nucleotides outside the gene matches: 7. Time point denoted: newly diagnosed GD, antithyroid drugs for less than 3 months. The TCR library was made from RNA extracted from PBMCs. This clonotype was recorded at least ten times. This same sample was also taken into another study, of T cells in Graves' hyperthyroidism and ophthalmopathy.

The gene calls are TRBV12-3 or TRBV12-4 and TRBJ1-1; 7 bases align to TRBD1. Here the sequenced sample was peripheral blood mononuclear cells (PBMCs), taken at new diagnosis, from a patient treated with antithyroid drugs. This TCR came from a woman aged 18-30 years with Graves disease. The DNA of the CDR3 is TGTGCCAGCAGTTTAAGGACAGGCAAAAAGAACACTGAAGCTTTCTTT. As protein: CASSLRTGKKNTEAFF.